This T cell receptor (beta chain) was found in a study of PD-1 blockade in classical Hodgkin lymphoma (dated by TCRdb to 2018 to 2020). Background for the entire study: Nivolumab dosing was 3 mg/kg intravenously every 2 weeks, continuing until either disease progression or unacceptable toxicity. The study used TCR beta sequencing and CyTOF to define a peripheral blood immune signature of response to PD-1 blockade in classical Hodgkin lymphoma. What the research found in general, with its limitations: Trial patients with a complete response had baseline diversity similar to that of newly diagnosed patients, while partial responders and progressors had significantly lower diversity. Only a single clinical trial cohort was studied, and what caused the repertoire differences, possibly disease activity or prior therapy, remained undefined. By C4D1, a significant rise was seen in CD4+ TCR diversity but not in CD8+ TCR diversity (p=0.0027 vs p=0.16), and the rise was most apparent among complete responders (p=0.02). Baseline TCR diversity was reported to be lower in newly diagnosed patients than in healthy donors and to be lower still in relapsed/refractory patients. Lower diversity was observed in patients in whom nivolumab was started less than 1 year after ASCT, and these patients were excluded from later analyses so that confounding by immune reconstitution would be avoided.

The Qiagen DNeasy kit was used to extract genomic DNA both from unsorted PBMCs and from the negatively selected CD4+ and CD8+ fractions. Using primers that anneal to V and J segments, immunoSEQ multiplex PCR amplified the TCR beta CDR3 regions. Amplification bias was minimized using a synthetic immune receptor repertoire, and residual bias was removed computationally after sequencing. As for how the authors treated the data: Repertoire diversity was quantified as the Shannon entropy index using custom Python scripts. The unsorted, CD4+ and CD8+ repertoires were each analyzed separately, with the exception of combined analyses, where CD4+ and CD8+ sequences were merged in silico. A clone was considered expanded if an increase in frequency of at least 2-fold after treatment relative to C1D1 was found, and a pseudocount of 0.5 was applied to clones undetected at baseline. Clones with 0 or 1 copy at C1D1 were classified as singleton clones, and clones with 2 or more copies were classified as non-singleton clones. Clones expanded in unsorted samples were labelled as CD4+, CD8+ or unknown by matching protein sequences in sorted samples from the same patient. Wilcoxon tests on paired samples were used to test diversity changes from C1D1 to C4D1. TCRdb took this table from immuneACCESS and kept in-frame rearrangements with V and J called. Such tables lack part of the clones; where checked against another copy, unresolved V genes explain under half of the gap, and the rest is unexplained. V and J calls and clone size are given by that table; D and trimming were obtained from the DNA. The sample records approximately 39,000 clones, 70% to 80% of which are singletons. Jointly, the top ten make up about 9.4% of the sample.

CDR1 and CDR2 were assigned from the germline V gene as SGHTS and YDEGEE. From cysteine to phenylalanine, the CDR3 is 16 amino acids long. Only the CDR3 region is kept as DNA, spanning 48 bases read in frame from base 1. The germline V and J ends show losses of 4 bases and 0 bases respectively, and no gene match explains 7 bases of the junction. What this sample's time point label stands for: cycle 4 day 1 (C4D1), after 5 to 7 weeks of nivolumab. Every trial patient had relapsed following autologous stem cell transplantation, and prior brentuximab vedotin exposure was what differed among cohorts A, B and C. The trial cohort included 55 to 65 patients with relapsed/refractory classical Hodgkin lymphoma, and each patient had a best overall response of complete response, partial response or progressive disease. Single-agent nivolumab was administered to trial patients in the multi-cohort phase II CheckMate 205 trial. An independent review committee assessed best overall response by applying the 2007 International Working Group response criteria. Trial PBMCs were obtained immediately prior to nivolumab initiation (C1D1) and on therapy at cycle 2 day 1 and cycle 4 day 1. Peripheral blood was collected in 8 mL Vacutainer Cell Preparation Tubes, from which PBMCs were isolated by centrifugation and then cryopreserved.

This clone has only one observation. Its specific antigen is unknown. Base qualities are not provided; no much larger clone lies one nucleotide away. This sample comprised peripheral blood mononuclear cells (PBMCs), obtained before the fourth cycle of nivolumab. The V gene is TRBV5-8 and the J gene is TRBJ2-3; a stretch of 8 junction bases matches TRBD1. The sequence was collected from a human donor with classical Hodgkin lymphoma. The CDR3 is CASSTGQGPSTDTQYF. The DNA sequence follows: TGTGCCAGCAGCACCGGACAGGGCCCTAGCACAGATACGCAGTATTTT.